What follows are 3 T cell receptor beta chains derived from one specimen sequenced in a study of shared clonotypes between healthy human individuals. Profiled with immunoSEQ multiplex PCR; TCRdb holds only in-frame clones, not every one. Here the sample spans roughly 220,000 clones, just over 65% being singletons. Sequencing used memory CD4+ T cells sorted from blood. Subset described: CD45RA-negative fraction. These receptors all stem from a man aged 25-45 years in good health.

The chain recombines TRBV14 with TRBJ2-1; 8 nucleotides line up with TRBD2. The CDR3 consists of 14 residues. CDR1 and CDR2 (germline): SGHDN, FVKESK. V shed 8 bases, J shed 1 base, and the junction held 4 bases outside the gene matches. The CDR3 coding sequence is TGTGCCAGCGGAAAGCGGGGGTCCTACAATGAGCAGTTCTTC. Translating it yields CASGKRGSYNEQFF.

The V call is TRBV16, the J call TRBJ2-1; tentative D call: TRBD2 (7 bases). The CDR3 covers 16 residues. V gave up 0 bases and J gave up 6 bases, with 15 bases separating them. Germline V gives CDR1 KGHSY, CDR2 FQNENV. The CDR3 DNA reads TGTGCCAGCAGCCAATCGGGGGCGGGAGCACGCAATGAGCAGTTCTTC. Its protein product is CASSQSGAGARNEQFF.

The CDR3 DNA reads TGTGCCAGCAGCGTACTAGCAGGTGAGCAGTTCTTC. This codes for CASSVLAGEQFF. The chain has TRBV9 and TRBJ2-1; possibly TRBD2 for D (5 bases). V dropped 1 base and J dropped 9 bases, with 8 bases sitting between them. This CDR3 spans 12 amino acids. Germline CDR1 is SGDLS and CDR2 is YYNGEE.